Below are 12 T cell receptor beta chains sequenced from a single sample in a study of cytomegalovirus exposure and HLA in healthy donors. PCR involved 60 Vbeta and 13 Jbeta primers. Measured with immunoSEQ multiplex PCR; TCRdb has only the in-frame clones, and not every one. The profile shows around 140,000 clones, approximately 88% of them singletons. The material sequenced was PBMCs. These receptors were obtained from a middle-aged woman in good health and CMV-seronegative.

The V gene is TRBV10-3, the J gene TRBJ2-7; D gene ambiguous. There are 13 residues in the CDR3. Looked up from germline, CDR1 is ENHRY and CDR2 is SYGVKD. V lost 6 bases and J lost 0, with 9 bases in between. The CDR3 nucleotides read TGTGCCATCAGAGAAAGTAGCTCCTACGAGCAGTACTTC. It encodes CAIRESSSYEQYF.

The CDR3 coding sequence is TGTGCCAGCAGCTTAGAGAGCTACAATGAGCAGTTCTTC. Protein product: CASSLESYNEQFF. V usage is TRBV7-9 and J usage is TRBJ2-1; D gene uncertain. V was clipped by 1 base and J by 3 bases, with 4 bases between them. Germline V lookup: CDR1 SEHNR, CDR2 FQNEAQ (reference sequence). The CDR3 sequence is 13 residues long. Full variable domain (outside the CDR3, taken from reference TRBV7-9 and TRBJ2-1): DTGVSQNPRHKITKRGQNVTFRCDPISEHNRLYWYRQTLGQGPEFLTYFQNEAQLEKSRLLSDRFSAERPKGSFSTLEIQRTEQGDSAMYLCASSLESYNEQFFGPGTRLTVL.

This chain uses TRBV4-3 with TRBJ1-5; weak D call: TRBD1 (6 bases). This CDR3 is built from 16 residues. Germline V CDR1 and CDR2: LGHNA, YSLEER. The ends were cut back, 0 bases at V and 4 bases at J, with 13 bases in the middle. CDR3 DNA sequence: TGCGCCAGCAGCCAAGATCTTCGGGACATTAATCAGCCCCAGCATTTT. Translated: CASSQDLRDINQPQHF.

The chain recombines TRBV27 with TRBJ2-7; 7 nucleotides agree with TRBD1. The CDR3 is made up of 14 amino acids. The V and J ends lost 4 bases and 3 bases, in that order; junction bases with no gene match: 6. Germline loops: CDR1 MNHEY, CDR2 SMNVEV (reference sequence). DNA for the CDR3: TGTGCCAGCAGTTGGGGGACAGAAAGCTACGAGCAGTACTTC. The encoded protein is CASSWGTESYEQYF.

This clone has a single count. The chain uses TRBV10-1 and TRBJ2-2; D possibly corresponds to TRBD1 (6 bases). Looked up from germline, CDR1 is WNHNN and CDR2 is SYGVQD (reference sequence). V lost 3 bases and J lost 1, with 9 bases in between. The CDR3 sequence is 15 residues long. The CDR3 bases are TGCGCCAGCAGTGATAACAGGGAGAACACCGGGGAGCTGTTTTTT. Translation: CASSDNRENTGELFF.

The CDR3 nucleotides are TGTGCCAGCAGCGGACTAGCGGTTTACACAGATACGCAGTATTTT. Translation gives CASSGLAVYTDTQYF. The J gene is TRBJ2-3, the V gene TRBV6-1, with 10 bases identical to TRBD2. The trim removed 6 bases at V and 2 bases at J, leaving 5 bases unmatched. Per germline, CDR1 MNHNS and CDR2 SASEGT. The CDR3 spans 15 residues.

This clone was recorded once. The J gene is TRBJ1-1, the V gene TRBV5-6; D is possibly TRBD1 (5 bases). The CDR3 is 16 amino acids. The ends were cut back, 6 bases at V and 2 bases at J, with 20 bases in the middle. Germline-derived CDR1 and CDR2 are SGHDT and YYEEEE. The CDR3 region is CASTQTAYQINTEAFF. CDR3 nucleotide sequence: TGTGCCAGCACCCAGACAGCATACCAGATAAACACTGAAGCTTTCTTT.

V and J are TRBV5-1 and TRBJ2-5, with TRBD2 matching over 7 bases. The tail of the sequence fits TRBJ2-7 better, so the J call may be wrong. Germline loops: CDR1 SGHRS, CDR2 YFSETQ. The CDR3 extends over 15 amino acids. For the CDR3, the DNA is TGCGCCAGCAGCGGGGGGGTATCCGGAGGGAACGAGCAGTACTTC. Amino acids: CASSGGVSGGNEQYF.

The CDR3 region has the DNA TGCGCCAGCACCCCCCGGACAGGGTACGACACTGAAGCTTTCTTT. Translating gives CASTPRTGYDTEAFF. The rearrangement joins TRBV5-1 to TRBJ1-1, with 8 positions matching TRBD1. V shed 6 bases and J 3 bases; nucleotides not matched to a gene: 10. This CDR3 spans 15 amino acids. In germline, CDR1 is SGHRS, CDR2 YFSETQ.

This rearrangement joins TRBV2 to TRBJ2-5, with 9 positions matching TRBD1. Per germline, CDR1 SNHLY and CDR2 FYNNEI. This CDR3 spans 16 amino acids. J gave up 4 bases and V 1 base, and 7 bases lay outside the gene matches. The CDR3 sequence: CASSEEGQGRRETQYF. The CDR3 nucleotides read TGTGCCAGCAGTGAAGAGGGACAGGGTCGAAGAGAGACCCAGTACTTC.

V gene TRBV13 combines with J gene TRBJ1-1, with D possibly matching TRBD1 (5 bases). CDR1 PRHDT and CDR2 FYEKMQ come from the germline V gene (reference sequence). V was cut by 4 bases and J by 1 base, with 19 bases left in between. There are 17 residues in the CDR3. The CDR3, as DNA: TGTGCCAGCAGCTACTTTAGGGGCCTTGAGGCGAACACTGAAGCTTTCTTT. The encoded protein is CASSYFRGLEANTEAFF.

This sequence joins TRBV30 and TRBJ1-1, with D maybe TRBD1 (6 bases). The CDR3 sequence is 14 residues long. Germline V gives CDR1 GTSNPN, CDR2 SVGIG (reference sequence). V was cut by 1 base and J by 4 bases, with 13 bases left in between. The CDR3 sequence: CAWSGGVGGTEAFF. DNA of the CDR3: TGTGCCTGGAGTGGAGGGGTAGGGGGCACTGAAGCTTTCTTT.